This T cell receptor (beta chain) was found in a study of blood T cell repertoires in COVID-19. Produced via immunoSEQ multiplex PCR; TCRdb's table is partial and in-frame only. The table includes approximately 90,000 clones, around 75% detected once. The CDR3 extends over 14 amino acids. V shed 1 base and J shed 8 bases, with 14 bases lying between them. Germline values: CDR1 SGHAT, CDR2 FQNNGV. The receptor was derived from a man aged 70-80 years with COVID-19, enrolled during active disease. The chain couples TRBV11-2 to TRBJ1-2; D is uncertain. Sequenced input: peripheral blood. In DNA, the CDR3 is TGTGCCAGCAGCTTAGCGATCGGCGGAGGCGGCTACACCTTC. Protein: CASSLAIGGGGYTF.